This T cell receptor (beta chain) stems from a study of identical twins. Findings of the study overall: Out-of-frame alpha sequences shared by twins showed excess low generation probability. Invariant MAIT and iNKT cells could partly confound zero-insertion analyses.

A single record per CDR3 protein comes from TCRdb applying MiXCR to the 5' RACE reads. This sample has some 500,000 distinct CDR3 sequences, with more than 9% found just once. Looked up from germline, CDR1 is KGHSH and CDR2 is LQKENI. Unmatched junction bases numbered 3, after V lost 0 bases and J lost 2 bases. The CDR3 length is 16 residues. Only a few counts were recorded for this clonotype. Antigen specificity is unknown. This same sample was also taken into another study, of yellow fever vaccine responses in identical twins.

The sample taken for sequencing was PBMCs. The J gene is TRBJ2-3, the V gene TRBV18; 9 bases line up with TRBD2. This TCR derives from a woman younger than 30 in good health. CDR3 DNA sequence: TGTGCCAGCTCACCACCGAGCGGGGGGCTCACAGATACGCAGTATTTT. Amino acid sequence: CASSPPSGGLTDTQYF.